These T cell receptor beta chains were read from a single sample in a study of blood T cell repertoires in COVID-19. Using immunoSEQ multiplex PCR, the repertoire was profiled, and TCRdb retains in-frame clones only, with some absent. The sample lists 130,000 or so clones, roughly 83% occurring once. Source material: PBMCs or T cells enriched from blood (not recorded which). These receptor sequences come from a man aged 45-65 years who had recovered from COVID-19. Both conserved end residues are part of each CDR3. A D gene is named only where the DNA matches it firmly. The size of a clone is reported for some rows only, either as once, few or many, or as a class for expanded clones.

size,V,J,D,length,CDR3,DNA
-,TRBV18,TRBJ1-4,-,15,CASSPGGSTNEKLFF,TGTGCCAGCTCACCCGGGGGTTCAACTAATGAAAAACTGTTTTTT
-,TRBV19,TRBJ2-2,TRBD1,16,CASSIRQGSNTGELFF,TGTGCCAGTAGTATACGACAGGGTTCGAACACCGGGGAGCTGTTTTTT
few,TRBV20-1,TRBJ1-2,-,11,CSAQQGSGYTF,TGCAGTGCTCAACAGGGTTCGGGCTACACCTTC
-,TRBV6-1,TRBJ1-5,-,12,CASSESEQPQHF,TGTGCCAGCAGTGAAAGCGAACAGCCCCAGCATTTT
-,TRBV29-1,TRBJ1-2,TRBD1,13,CSVEVNQGDGYTF,TGCAGCGTTGAAGTTAACCAGGGGGATGGCTACACCTTC
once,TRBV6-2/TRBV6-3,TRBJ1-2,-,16,CASSYGRGSANYGYTF,TGTGCCAGCAGTTACGGGCGGGGATCGGCTAACTATGGCTACACCTTC
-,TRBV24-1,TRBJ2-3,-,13,CATSRGSTDTQYF,TGTGCCACCAGCAGGGGCAGCACAGATACGCAGTATTTT
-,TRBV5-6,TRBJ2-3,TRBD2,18,CASSLEASGGTLTDTQYF,TGTGCCAGCAGCTTGGAGGCTAGCGGGGGGACCCTCACAGATACGCAGTATTTT
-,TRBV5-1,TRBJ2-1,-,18,CASSLVKADSSSYNEQFF,TGCGCCAGCAGCTTGGTAAAAGCTGACAGTAGCTCCTACAATGAGCAGTTCTTC
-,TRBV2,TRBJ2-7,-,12,CASRGRSYEQYF,TGTGCCAGCAGGGGGCGATCCTACGAGCAGTACTTC
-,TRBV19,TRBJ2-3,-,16,CASSILGRGSTDTQYF,TGTGCCAGTAGTATACTTGGGCGGGGAAGCACAGATACGCAGTATTTT
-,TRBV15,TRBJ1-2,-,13,CATSRDRVYGYTF,TGTGCCACCAGCAGAGATCGGGTGTATGGCTACACCTTC
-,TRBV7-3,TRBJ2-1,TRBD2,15,CASSLASGVYNEQFF,TGTGCCAGCAGCTTGGCTAGCGGGGTCTACAATGAGCAGTTCTTC
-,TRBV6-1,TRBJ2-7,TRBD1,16,CASSEERQGRSYEQYF,TGTGCCAGCAGTGAGGAAAGACAGGGCCGATCCTACGAGCAGTACTTC
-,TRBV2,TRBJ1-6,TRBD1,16,CASSDIGQGGGSPLHF,TGTGCCAGCAGTGACATCGGACAGGGAGGTGGTTCACCCCTCCACTTT
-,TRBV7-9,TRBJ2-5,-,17,CASSLRAGGGREETQYF,TGTGCCAGCAGCTTAAGGGCCGGTGGGGGCAGAGAAGAGACCCAGTACTTC
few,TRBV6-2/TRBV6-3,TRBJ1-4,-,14,CASSGLELNEKLFF,TGTGCCAGCAGTGGATTGGAGCTAAATGAAAAACTGTTTTTT
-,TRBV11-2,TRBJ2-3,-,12,CASSLAGDTQYF,TGTGCCAGCAGCTTAGCCGGGGATACGCAGTATTTT
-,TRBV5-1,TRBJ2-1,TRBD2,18,CASSYGTSGGASYNEQFF,TGCGCCAGCAGCTACGGGACTAGCGGGGGGGCCTCCTACAATGAGCAGTTCTTC
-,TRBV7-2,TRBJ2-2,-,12,CASSRPTGELFF,TGTGCCAGCAGCCGTCCGACCGGGGAGCTGTTTTTT
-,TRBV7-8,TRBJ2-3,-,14,CASSSITSTDTQYF,TGTGCCAGCAGCTCCATCACTAGCACAGATACGCAGTATTTT
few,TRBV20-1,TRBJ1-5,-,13,CSASRGSNQPQHF,TGCAGTGCTAGTCGCGGGAGCAATCAGCCCCAGCATTTT
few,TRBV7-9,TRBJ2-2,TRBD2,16,CASSTSSGAYTGELFF,TGTGCCAGCAGCACCTCTAGCGGGGCCTACACCGGGGAGCTGTTTTTT
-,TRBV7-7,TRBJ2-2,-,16,CASSLAGGSNTGELFF,TGTGCTAGCAGCTTAGCTGGGGGGTCGAACACCGGGGAGCTGTTTTTT